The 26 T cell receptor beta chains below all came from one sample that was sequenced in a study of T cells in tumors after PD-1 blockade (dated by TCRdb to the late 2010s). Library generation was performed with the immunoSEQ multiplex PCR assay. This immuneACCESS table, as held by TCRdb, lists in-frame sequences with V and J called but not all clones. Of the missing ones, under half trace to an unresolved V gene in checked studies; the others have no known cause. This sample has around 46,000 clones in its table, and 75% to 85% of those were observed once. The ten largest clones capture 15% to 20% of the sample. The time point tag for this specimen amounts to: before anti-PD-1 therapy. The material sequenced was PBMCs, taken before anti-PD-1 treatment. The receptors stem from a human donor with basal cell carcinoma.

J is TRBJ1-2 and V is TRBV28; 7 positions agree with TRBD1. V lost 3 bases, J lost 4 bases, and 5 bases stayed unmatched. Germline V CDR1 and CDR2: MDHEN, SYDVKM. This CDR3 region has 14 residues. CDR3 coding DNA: TGTGCCAGCAGTTTCGGGACAGAGACCTATGGCTACACCTTC. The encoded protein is CASSFGTETYGYTF.

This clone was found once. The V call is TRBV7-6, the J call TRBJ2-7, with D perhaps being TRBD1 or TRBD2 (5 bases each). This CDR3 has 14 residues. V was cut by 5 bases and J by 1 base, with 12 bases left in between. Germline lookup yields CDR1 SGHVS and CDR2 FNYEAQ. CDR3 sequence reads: CASSPGTGSYEQYF. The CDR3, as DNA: TGTGCCAGCAGCCCCGGGACGGGATCCTACGAGCAGTACTTC.

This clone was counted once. CDR3 amino acids: CASSYGGGRSTGELFF. Here the CDR3 DNA reads TGTGCCAGCAGTTATGGTGGGGGGAGGAGTACCGGGGAGCTGTTTTTT. The genes are TRBV6-5 and TRBJ2-2, with a possible D match to TRBD2 (6 bases). Trimming removed 3 bases from V and 5 bases from J, with 16 bases in between. The CDR3 covers 16 residues. Germline CDR1 and CDR2: MNHEY and SVGAGI.

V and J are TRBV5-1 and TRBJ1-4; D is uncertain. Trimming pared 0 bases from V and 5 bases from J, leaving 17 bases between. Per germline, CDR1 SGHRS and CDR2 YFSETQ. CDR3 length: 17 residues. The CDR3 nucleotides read TGCGCCAGCAGCTTGGGTCGGAACTCCAAATCGAATGAAAAACTGTTTTTT. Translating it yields CASSLGRNSKSNEKLFF.

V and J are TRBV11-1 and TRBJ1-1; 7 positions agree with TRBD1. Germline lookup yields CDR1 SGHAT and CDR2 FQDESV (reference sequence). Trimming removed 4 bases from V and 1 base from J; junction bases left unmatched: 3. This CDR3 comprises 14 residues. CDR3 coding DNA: TGTGCCAGCAGCTCCGGGACAGAGAACACTGAAGCTTTCTTT. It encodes CASSSGTENTEAFF.

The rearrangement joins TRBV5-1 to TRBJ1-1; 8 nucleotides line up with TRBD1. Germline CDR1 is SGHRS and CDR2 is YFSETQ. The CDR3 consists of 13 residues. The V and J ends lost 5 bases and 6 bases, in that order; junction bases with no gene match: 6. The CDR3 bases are TGCGCCAGCAGAAACCAGGGGGCGCCTGAAGCTTTCTTT. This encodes CASRNQGAPEAFF.

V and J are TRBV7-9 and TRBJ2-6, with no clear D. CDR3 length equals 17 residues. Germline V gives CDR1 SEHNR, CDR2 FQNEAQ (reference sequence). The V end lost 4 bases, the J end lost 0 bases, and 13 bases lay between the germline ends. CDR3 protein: CASSSWAKSSGANVLTF. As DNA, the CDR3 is TGTGCCAGCAGCTCATGGGCAAAGAGCTCTGGGGCCAACGTCCTGACTTTC.

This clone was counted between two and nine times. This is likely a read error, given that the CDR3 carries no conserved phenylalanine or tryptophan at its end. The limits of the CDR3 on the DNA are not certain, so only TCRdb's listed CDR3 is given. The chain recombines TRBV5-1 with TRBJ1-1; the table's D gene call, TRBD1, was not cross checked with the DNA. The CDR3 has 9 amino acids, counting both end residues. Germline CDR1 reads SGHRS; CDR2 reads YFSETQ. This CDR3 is CASVSGTGG.

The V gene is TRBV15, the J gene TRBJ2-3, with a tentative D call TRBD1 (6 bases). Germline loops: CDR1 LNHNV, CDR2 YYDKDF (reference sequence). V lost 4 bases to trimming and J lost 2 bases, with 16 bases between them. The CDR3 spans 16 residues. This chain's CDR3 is CATSTHRERSTDTQYF. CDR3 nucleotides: TGTGCCACCAGCACCCACAGGGAGCGTTCCACAGATACGCAGTATTTT.

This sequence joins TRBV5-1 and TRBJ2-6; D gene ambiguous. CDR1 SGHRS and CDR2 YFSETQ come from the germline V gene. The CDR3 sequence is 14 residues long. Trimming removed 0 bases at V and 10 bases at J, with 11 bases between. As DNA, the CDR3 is TGCGCCAGCAGCTTGGCTTCAGGAGTGAACGTCCTGACTTTC. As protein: CASSLASGVNVLTF. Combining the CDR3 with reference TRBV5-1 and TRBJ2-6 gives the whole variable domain KAGVTQTPRYLIKTRGQQVTLSCSPISGHRSVSWYQQTPGQGLQFLFEYFSETQRNKGNFPGRFSGRQFSNSRSEMNVSTLELGDSALYLCASSLASGVNVLTFGAGSRLTVL.

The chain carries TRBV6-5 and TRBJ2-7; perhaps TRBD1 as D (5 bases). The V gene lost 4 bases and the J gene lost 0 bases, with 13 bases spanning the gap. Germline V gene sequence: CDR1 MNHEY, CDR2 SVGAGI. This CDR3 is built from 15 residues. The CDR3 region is CASSSNTGYSYEQYF. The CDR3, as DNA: TGTGCCAGCAGTTCCAATACAGGTTACTCCTACGAGCAGTACTTC.

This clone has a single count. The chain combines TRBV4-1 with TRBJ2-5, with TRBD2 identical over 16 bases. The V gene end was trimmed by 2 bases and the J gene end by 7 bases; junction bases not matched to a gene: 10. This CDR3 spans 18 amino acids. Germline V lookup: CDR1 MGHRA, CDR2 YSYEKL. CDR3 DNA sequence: TGCGCCAGCAGCCAAATCCCTGGAGGGACTAGCGGGAGGGTGACCCAGTACTTC. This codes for CASSQIPGGTSGRVTQYF.

CDR3 DNA: TGTGCCAGCAGCGTAGAGGGCAGGGGTAGCCACGAGCAGTACTTC. Residues: CASSVEGRGSHEQYF. The chain carries TRBV9 and TRBJ2-7, with a tentative D call TRBD1 (6 bases). CDR1 is SGDLS, CDR2 YYNGEE, per germline. CDR3 length equals 15 residues. V was trimmed by 0 bases and J by 5 bases, leaving 15 bases between them.

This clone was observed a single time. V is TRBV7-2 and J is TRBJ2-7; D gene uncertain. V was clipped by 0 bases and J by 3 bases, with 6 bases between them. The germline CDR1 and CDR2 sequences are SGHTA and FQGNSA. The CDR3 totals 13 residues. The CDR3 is CASSLARGYEQYF. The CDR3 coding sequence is TGTGCCAGCAGCTTAGCACGTGGCTACGAGCAGTACTTC.

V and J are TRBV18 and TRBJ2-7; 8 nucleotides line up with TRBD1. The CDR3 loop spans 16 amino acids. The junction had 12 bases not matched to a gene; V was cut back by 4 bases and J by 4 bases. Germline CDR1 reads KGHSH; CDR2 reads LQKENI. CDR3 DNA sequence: TGTGCCAGCTCACTAGCCTTTACAGGGGGGTCATACGAGCAGTACTTC. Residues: CASSLAFTGGSYEQYF.

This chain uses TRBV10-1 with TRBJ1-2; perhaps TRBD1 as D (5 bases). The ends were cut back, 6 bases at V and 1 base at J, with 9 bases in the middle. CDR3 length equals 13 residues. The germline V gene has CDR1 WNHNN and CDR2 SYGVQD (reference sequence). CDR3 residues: CASRETVNYGYTF. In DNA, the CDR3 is TGCGCCAGCAGGGAGACAGTTAACTATGGCTACACCTTC.

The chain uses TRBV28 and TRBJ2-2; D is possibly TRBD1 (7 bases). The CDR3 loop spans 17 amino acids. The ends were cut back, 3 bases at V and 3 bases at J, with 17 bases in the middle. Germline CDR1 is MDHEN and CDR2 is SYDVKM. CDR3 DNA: TGTGCCAGCAGTTTTCTGGGGGCAGGGGGGCACACCGGGGAGCTGTTTTTT. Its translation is CASSFLGAGGHTGELFF.

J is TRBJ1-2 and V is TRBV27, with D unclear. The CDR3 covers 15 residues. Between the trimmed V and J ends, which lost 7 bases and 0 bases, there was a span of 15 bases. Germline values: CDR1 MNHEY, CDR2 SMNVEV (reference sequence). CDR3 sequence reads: CASTSPRTPNYGYTF. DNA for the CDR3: TGTGCCAGCACCAGTCCTAGGACGCCTAACTATGGCTACACCTTC.

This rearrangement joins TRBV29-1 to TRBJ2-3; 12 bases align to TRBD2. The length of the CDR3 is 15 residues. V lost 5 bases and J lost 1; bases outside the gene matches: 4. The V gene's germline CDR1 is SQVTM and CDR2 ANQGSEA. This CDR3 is CSVKLAGGRTDTQYF. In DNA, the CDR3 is TGCAGCGTTAAGCTAGCGGGGGGGCGCACAGATACGCAGTATTTT.

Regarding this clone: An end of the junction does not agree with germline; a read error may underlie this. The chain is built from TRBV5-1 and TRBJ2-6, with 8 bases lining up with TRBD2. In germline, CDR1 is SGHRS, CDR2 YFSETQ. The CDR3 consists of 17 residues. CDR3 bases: TGCGCCCGCAGCGCGGGCCGGGGGGGGACTGGGGCCAACGTCCTGACTTTC. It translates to CARSAGRGGTGANVLTF. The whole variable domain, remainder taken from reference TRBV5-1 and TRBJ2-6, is KAGVTQTPRYLIKTRGQQVTLSCSPISGHRSVSWYQQTPGQGLQFLFEYFSETQRNKGNFPGRFSGRQFSNSRSEMNVSTLELGDSALYLCARSAGRGGTGANVLTFGAGSRLTVL.

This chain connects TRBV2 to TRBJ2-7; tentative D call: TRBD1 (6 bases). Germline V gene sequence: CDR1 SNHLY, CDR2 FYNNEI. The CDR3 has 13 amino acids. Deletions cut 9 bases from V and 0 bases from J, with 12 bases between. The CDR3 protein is CASLTGSSYEQYF. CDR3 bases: TGTGCCAGTCTAACAGGGAGCTCCTACGAGCAGTACTTC.

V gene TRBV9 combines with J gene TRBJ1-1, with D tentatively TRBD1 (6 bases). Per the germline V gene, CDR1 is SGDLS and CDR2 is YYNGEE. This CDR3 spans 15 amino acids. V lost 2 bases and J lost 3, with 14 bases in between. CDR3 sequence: CASSVAGTFDTEAFF. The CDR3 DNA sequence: TGTGCCAGCAGCGTCGCCGGGACATTTGACACTGAAGCTTTCTTT.

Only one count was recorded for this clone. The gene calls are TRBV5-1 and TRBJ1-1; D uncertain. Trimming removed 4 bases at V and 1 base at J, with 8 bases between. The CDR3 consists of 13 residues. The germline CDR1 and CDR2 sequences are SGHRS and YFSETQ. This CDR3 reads CASSVTENTEAFF. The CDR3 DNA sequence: TGCGCCAGCAGCGTGACGGAGAACACTGAAGCTTTCTTT.

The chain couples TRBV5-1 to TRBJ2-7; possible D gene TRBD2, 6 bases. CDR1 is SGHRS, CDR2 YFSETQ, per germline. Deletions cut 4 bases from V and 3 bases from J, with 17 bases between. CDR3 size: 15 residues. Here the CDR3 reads CASSRTNQVFYEQYF. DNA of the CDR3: TGCGCCAGCAGCAGGACTAATCAGGTGTTCTACGAGCAGTACTTC.

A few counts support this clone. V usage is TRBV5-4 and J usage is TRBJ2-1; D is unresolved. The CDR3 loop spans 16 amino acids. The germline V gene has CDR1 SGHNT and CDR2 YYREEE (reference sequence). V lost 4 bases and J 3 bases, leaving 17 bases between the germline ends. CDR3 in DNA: TGTGCCAGCAGCAATGGGCTGAGCGCAGACTACAATGAGCAGTTCTTC. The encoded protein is CASSNGLSADYNEQFF.

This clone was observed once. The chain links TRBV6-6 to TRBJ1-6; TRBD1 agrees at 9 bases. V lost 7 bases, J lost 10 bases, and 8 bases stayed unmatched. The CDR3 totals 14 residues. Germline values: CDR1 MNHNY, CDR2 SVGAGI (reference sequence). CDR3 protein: CASTRTGENSPLHF. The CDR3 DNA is TGTGCCAGCACCCGGACAGGGGAAAACTCACCCCTCCACTTT.